These T cell receptor beta chains were read from a single sample in a study of a mutant IDH1 vaccine in newly diagnosed glioma. The method was immunoSEQ multiplex PCR; TCRdb's version includes in-frame clones alone and lacks a portion of them. The sample holds nearly 70,000 clones, less than 85% seen once. This specimen consisted of PBMCs, obtained from a glioma patient treated with radiotherapy, temozolomide or both. All receptors come from a man over 45 with glioma. The CDR3 runs from the conserved cysteine through the conserved F or W. Each record gives: D gene, clone size, J gene, V gene, CDR3 DNA, CDR3 protein. The D gene is left open where the match is weak. Size is omitted from some rows. Given values are once, few, many or a class for expanded clones.

d_gene: TRBD2; abundance: NA; j_gene: TRBJ2-3; v_gene: TRBV7-2; CDR3nt: TGTGCCAGCAGCTTTGGACTAGCGAATGTAGATACGCAGTATTTT; CDR3aa: CASSFGLANVDTQYF
d_gene: TRBD1; abundance: NA; j_gene: TRBJ2-7; v_gene: TRBV5-1; CDR3nt: TGCGCCAGCAGCTTAACGACAGGGGGCGAGCAGTACTTC; CDR3aa: CASSLTTGGEQYF
d_gene: NA; abundance: NA; j_gene: TRBJ1-2; v_gene: TRBV27; CDR3nt: TGTGCCAGCAGTCCCAGAGCAGACCTCAACTATGGCTACACCTTC; CDR3aa: CASSPRADLNYGYTF
d_gene: NA; abundance: NA; j_gene: TRBJ2-1; v_gene: TRBV6-6; CDR3nt: TGTGCCAGCAGTTACTCGGCCGTCCGGGGGCATGAGCAGTTCTTC; CDR3aa: CASSYSAVRGHEQFF
d_gene: NA; abundance: NA; j_gene: TRBJ2-5; v_gene: TRBV5-1; CDR3nt: TGCGCCAGCCATGGAGGATTAGTCCAAGAGACCCAGTACTTC; CDR3aa: CASHGGLVQETQYF
d_gene: NA; abundance: NA; j_gene: TRBJ1-2; v_gene: TRBV29-1; CDR3nt: TGCAGCGTTGAGGGGGCGGGCTATGGCTACACCTTC; CDR3aa: CSVEGAGYGYTF
d_gene: NA; abundance: NA; j_gene: TRBJ2-6; v_gene: TRBV19; CDR3nt: TGTGCCAGTAGTAGCATAGCTATATCGCGCTCTGGGGCCAACGTCCTGACTTTC; CDR3aa: CASSSIAISRSGANVLTF
d_gene: NA; abundance: NA; j_gene: TRBJ2-1; v_gene: TRBV11-2; CDR3nt: TGTGCCAGCAGCTTAGGCAGGAGCTCCTACAATGAGCAGTTCTTC; CDR3aa: CASSLGRSSYNEQFF
d_gene: NA; abundance: NA; j_gene: TRBJ1-5; v_gene: TRBV5-5; CDR3nt: TGTGCCACCTTTCGATGGGGCATGTGGAGTCAGCCCCAGCATTTT; CDR3aa: CATFRWGMWSQPQHF
d_gene: TRBD1; abundance: once; j_gene: TRBJ1-1; v_gene: TRBV9; CDR3nt: TGTGCCAGCAGCGCCCTAACAGGGGACACTGAAGCTTTCTTT; CDR3aa: CASSALTGDTEAFF
d_gene: NA; abundance: NA; j_gene: TRBJ1-4; v_gene: TRBV29-1; CDR3nt: TGCAGCGCAAGGGGTGAAAAACTGTTTTTT; CDR3aa: CSARGEKLFF
d_gene: NA; abundance: NA; j_gene: TRBJ2-7; v_gene: TRBV27; CDR3nt: TGTGCCAGTGGAGGAAACTACGAGCAGTACTTC; CDR3aa: CASGGNYEQYF
d_gene: NA; abundance: NA; j_gene: TRBJ2-7; v_gene: TRBV29-1; CDR3nt: TGCAGCGTTGCAGCCGCGGGGACGAACGAGCAGTACTTC; CDR3aa: CSVAAAGTNEQYF
d_gene: TRBD2; abundance: NA; j_gene: TRBJ2-1; v_gene: TRBV4-1; CDR3nt: TGCGCCAGCAGCCACCAACCGGGGGGGCCGAACAATGAGCAGTTCTTC; CDR3aa: CASSHQPGGPNNEQFF
d_gene: TRBD1; abundance: NA; j_gene: TRBJ1-5; v_gene: TRBV2; CDR3nt: TGTGCCAGCAGTGATTTTGGACAGGGTCCCAATCAGCCCCAGCATTTT; CDR3aa: CASSDFGQGPNQPQHF
d_gene: NA; abundance: NA; j_gene: TRBJ2-7; v_gene: TRBV9; CDR3nt: TGTGCCAGCAGCGTGGACTTGGACAGTCCCTACGAGCAGTACTTC; CDR3aa: CASSVDLDSPYEQYF
d_gene: NA; abundance: NA; j_gene: TRBJ2-7; v_gene: TRBV10-3; CDR3nt: TGTGCCTCCCCATACGAGCAGTACTTC; CDR3aa: CASPYEQYF
d_gene: NA; abundance: once; j_gene: TRBJ1-2; v_gene: TRBV18; CDR3nt: TGTGCCAGCTCACCCGATACCAACTATGGCTACACCTTC; CDR3aa: CASSPDTNYGYTF
d_gene: NA; abundance: NA; j_gene: TRBJ2-1; v_gene: TRBV25-1; CDR3nt: TGTGCCAGCAGTGAAGCGGCAGTACTAGGTGGTGAGCAGTTCTTC; CDR3aa: CASSEAAVLGGEQFF
d_gene: NA; abundance: medium-sized; j_gene: TRBJ2-7; v_gene: TRBV7-9; CDR3nt: TGTGCCAGCAGCCAGGGGAGCAACGAGCAGTACTTC; CDR3aa: CASSQGSNEQYF
d_gene: TRBD1; abundance: few; j_gene: TRBJ2-2; v_gene: TRBV5-5; CDR3nt: TGTGCCAGCAGTCCCGGGACAGTGAACACCGGGGAGCTGTTTTTT; CDR3aa: CASSPGTVNTGELFF
d_gene: NA; abundance: few; j_gene: TRBJ1-3; v_gene: TRBV6-5; CDR3nt: TGTGCCAGCAGTTACGCTGTCGGCGACACCATATATTTT; CDR3aa: CASSYAVGDTIYF
d_gene: NA; abundance: NA; j_gene: TRBJ2-7; v_gene: TRBV5-6; CDR3nt: TGTGCCAGCAGCTTGGCCTTAGGAGTGATCTACGAGCAGTACTTC; CDR3aa: CASSLALGVIYEQYF
d_gene: NA; abundance: NA; j_gene: TRBJ2-3; v_gene: TRBV2; CDR3nt: TGTGCCAGCAGTCTTAGAGTTCTTCGGGATACGCAGTATTTT; CDR3aa: CASSLRVLRDTQYF
d_gene: NA; abundance: once; j_gene: TRBJ2-2; v_gene: TRBV19; CDR3nt: TGTGCCAGTAGTATACTACAGGGTGGCACCGGGGAGCTGTTTTTT; CDR3aa: CASSILQGGTGELFF
d_gene: NA; abundance: few; j_gene: TRBJ1-5; v_gene: TRBV30; CDR3nt: TGTGCCTGGAGTGGCCAGGGGAATCAGCCCCAGCATTTT; CDR3aa: CAWSGQGNQPQHF